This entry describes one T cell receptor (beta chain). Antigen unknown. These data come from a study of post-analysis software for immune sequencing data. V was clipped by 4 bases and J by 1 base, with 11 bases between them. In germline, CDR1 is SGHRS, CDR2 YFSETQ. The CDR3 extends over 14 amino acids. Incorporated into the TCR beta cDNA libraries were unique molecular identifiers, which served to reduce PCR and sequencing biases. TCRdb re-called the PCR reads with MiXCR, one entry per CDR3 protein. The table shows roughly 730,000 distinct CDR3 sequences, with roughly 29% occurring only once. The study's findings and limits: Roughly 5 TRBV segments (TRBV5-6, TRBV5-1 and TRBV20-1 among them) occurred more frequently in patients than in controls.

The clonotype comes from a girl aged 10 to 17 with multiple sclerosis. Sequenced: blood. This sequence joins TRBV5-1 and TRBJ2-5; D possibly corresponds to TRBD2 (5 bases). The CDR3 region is CASSPGESQETQYF. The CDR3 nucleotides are TGCGCCAGCAGCCCCGGGGAGAGCCAAGAGACCCAGTACTTC.